This T cell receptor beta chain was sequenced in a study of T cells expressing NK-cell markers. Study-wide context: Sequencing of TCR beta repertoires drew on sorted CD3+CD56+NKG2C+, CD3+CD56+NKG2C- and CD3+CD56-NKG2C+ T cells. Study results and limitations: For six donors, the dominant NKG2C+ clonotypes made up about 1.0-8% of their CD8+ T cells. In several donors, dominant clonotypes made up about 25-60.1% of CD3+CD56-NKG2C+ cells. Clones of NKG2C+ T cells that had expanded were of unclear HCMV specificity.

A remark on this clonotype: Its antigen is not known.

With the 5' RACE reads reprocessed, TCRdb shows one record per CDR3 protein and no DNA. The table lists tens of thousands of distinct CDR3 sequences. The material sequenced was blood T cells: a sorted CD56 or NKG2C T cell subset, CD4+ or CD8+ T cells, or bulk PBMC T cells (not recorded which). The TCR sequence derives from a woman between 18 and 70 years old in good health.

CDR3 loop: CATLDITGADTQYF. The rearrangement uses TRBV15 and TRBJ2-3; TCRdb names TRBD1, which stays unverified in the absence of DNA. CDR1 is LNHNV, CDR2 YYDKDF, per germline (reference sequence). CDR3 length: 14 residues.